The clone carrying this T cell receptor beta chain was found many times. Germline CDR1 is MDHEN and CDR2 is SYDVKM. The CDR3 runs to 13 residues. These data come from a study of T cells in Graves' hyperthyroidism and ophthalmopathy. It was RNA transcripts that yielded the amplified TCR beta CDR3 regions. The study used the HTBI primer set for a first-round RT-PCR of the TCR CDR3. TCRdb recomputed calls from the multiplex PCR reads with MiXCR, one row per CDR3 protein. The sample yields 250,000 or so distinct CDR3 sequences, approximately 15% seen once. Exclusion followed for patients with uncontrolled infection, other autoimmune disease, pregnancy or lactation. First hyperthyroidism diagnosis is when the blood sample was obtained, before any ophthalmopathy symptoms.

The sequence derives from a middle-aged woman with Graves' hyperthyroidism that later progressed to Graves' ophthalmopathy. J is TRBJ1-2 and V is TRBV28, with 7 bases aligning to TRBD1. Sequencing used blood. CDR3 nucleotide sequence: TGTGCTTCCAGCCCAGGGGGGCGAAATGACTACACCTTC. It yields the protein CASSPGGRNDYTF.